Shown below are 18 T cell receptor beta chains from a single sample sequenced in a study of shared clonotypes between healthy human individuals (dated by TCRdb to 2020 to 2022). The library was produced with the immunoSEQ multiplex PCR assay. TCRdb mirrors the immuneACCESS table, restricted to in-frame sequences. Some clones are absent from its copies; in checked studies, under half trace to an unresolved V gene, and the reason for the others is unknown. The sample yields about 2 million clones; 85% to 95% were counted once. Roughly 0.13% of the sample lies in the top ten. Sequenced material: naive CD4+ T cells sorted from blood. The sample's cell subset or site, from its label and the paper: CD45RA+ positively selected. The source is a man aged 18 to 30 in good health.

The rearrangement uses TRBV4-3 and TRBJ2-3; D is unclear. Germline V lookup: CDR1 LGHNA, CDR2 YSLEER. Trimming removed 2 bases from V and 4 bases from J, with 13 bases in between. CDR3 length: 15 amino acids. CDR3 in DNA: TGCGCCAGCAGCCAACAGATGTCTACCGCAGATACGCAGTATTTT. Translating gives CASSQQMSTADTQYF.

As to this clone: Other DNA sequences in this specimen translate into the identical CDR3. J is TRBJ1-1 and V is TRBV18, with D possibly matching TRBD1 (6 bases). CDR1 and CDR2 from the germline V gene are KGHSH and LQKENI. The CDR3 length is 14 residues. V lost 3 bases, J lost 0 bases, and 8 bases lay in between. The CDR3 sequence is CASSPQGLNTEAFF. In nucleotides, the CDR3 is TGTGCCAGCTCACCGCAGGGGCTGAACACTGAAGCTTTCTTT.

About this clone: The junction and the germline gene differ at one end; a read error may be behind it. For the CDR3, the DNA is TGTGCTAGCAGCTTAGAAAGGGACACCGGGGAGCTGTTTTTT. Protein product: CASSLERDTGELFF. The V call is TRBV7-7, the J call TRBJ2-2; no clear D. The CDR3 sequence is 14 residues long. Per germline, CDR1 SSHAT and CDR2 FNYEAQ (reference sequence).

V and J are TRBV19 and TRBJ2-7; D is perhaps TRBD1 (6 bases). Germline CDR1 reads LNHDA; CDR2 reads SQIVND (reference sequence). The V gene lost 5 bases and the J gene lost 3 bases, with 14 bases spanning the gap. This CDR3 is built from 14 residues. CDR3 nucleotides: TGTGCCAGTAGTCGAAAAGCAGGGGACTACGAGCAGTACTTC. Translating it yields CASSRKAGDYEQYF.

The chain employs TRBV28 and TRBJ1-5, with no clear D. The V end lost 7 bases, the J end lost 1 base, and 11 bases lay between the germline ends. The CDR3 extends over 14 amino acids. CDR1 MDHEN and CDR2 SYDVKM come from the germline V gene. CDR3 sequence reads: CASTTLFSNQPQHF. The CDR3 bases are TGTGCCAGCACCACCTTATTCAGCAATCAGCCCCAGCATTTT.

The CDR3 sequence: CASSTRDRVVAGYTF. As DNA, the CDR3 is TGTGCCAGCAGCACCCGGGACAGGGTAGTTGCTGGCTACACCTTC. The chain is built from TRBV7-3 and TRBJ1-2; 9 bases match TRBD1. V trimming: 5 bases; J trimming: 7 bases; junction bases outside the gene matches: 11. CDR1 and CDR2 (germline): SGHTA, FQGTGA. This CDR3 has 15 amino acids.

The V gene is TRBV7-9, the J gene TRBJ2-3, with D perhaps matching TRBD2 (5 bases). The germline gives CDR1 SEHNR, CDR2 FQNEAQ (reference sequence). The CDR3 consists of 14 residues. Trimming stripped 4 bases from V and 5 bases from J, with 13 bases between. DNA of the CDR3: TGTGCCAGCAGCTCCTTAGCGAAAGAAGATACGCAGTATTTT. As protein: CASSSLAKEDTQYF.

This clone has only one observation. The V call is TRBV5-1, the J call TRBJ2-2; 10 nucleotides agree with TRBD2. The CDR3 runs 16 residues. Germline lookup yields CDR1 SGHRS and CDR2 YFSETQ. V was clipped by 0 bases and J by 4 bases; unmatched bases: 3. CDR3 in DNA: TGCGCCAGCAGCTTGGTGACTAGCGGGTCCACCGGGGAGCTGTTTTTT. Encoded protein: CASSLVTSGSTGELFF.

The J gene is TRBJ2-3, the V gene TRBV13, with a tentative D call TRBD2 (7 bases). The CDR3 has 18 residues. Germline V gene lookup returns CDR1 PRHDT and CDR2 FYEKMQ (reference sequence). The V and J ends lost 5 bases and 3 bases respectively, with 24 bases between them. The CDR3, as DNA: TGTGCCAGCAGCCGCCGACTGTTGGGGGGGCAAATGACAGATACGCAGTATTTT. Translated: CASSRRLLGGQMTDTQYF.

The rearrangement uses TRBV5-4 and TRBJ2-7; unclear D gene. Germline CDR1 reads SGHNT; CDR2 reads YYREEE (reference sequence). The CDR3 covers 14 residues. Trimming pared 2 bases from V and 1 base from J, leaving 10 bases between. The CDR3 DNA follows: TGTGCCAGCAGCTTCGGACCATCTTCCTACGAGCAGTACTTC. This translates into CASSFGPSSYEQYF.

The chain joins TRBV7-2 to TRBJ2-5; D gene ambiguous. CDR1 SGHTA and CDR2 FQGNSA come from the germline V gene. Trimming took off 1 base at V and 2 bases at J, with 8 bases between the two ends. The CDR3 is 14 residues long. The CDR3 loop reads CASSLEPHQETQYF. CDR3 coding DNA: TGTGCCAGCAGCTTAGAGCCACATCAAGAGACCCAGTACTTC.

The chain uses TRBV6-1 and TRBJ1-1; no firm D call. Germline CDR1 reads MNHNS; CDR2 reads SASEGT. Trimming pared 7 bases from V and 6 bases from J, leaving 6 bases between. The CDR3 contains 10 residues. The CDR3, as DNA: TGTGCCAGCATTAAGGCTGAAGCTTTCTTT. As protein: CASIKAEAFF.

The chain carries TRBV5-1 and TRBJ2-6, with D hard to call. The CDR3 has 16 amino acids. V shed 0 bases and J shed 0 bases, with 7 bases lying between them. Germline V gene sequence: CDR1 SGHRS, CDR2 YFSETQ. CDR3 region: CASSLASTSGANVLTF. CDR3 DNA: TGCGCCAGCAGCTTGGCGTCCACCTCTGGGGCCAACGTCCTGACTTTC.

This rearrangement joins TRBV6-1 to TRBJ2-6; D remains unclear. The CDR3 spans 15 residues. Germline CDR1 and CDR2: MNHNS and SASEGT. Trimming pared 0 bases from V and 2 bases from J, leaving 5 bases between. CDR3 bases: TGTGCCAGCAGTGAAGCGAGCACTGGGGCCAACGTCCTGACTTTC. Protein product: CASSEASTGANVLTF.

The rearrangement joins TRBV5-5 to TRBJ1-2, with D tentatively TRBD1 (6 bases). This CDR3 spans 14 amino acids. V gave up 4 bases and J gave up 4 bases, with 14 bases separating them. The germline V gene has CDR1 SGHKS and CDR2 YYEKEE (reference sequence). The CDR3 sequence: CASSASTGRYGYTF. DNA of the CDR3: TGTGCCAGCAGCGCCTCCACAGGGCGCTATGGCTACACCTTC.

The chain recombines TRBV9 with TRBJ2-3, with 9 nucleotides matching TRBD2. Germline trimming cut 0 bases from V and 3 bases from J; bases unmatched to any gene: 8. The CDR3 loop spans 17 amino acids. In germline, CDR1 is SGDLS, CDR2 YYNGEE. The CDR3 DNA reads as TGTGCCAGCAGCGTAGCGAGCCTGGCGGGAGGGACAGATACGCAGTATTTT. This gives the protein CASSVASLAGGTDTQYF.

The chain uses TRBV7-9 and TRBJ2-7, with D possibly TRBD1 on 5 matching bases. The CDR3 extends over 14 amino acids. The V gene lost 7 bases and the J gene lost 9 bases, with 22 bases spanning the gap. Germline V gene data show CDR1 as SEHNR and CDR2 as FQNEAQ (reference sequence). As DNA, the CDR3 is TGTGCCAGCACCTCCACCGGGCAGGGCTTGCGGCAGTACTTC. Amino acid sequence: CASTSTGQGLRQYF.

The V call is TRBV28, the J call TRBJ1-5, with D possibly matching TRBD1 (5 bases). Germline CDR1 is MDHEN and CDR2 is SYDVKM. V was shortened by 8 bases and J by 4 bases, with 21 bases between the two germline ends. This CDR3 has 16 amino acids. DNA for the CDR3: TGTGCCAGCTTAAGTCAGCGGAAGGGGTGGAATCAGCCCCAGCATTTT. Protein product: CASLSQRKGWNQPQHF.